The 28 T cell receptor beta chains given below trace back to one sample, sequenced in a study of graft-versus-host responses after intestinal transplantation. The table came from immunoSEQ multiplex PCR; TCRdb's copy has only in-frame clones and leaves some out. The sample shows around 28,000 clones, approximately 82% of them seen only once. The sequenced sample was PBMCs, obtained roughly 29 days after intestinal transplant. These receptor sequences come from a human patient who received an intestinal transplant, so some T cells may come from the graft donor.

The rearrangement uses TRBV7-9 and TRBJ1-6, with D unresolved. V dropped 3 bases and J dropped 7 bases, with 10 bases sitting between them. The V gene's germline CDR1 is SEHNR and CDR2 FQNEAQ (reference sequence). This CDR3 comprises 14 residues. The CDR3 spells CASSFGPTNSPLHF. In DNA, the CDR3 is TGTGCCAGCAGCTTCGGACCGACGAATTCACCCCTCCACTTT.

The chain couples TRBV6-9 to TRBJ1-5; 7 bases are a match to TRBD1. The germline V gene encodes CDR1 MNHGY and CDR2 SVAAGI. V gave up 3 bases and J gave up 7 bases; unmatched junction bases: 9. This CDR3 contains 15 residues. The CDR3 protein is CASSYSDRVGQPQHF. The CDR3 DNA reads TGTGCCAGCAGTTACTCTGACAGGGTTGGACAGCCCCAGCATTTT.

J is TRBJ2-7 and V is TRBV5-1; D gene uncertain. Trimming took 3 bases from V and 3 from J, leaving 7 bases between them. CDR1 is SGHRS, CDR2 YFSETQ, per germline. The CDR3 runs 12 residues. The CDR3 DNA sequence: TGCGCCAGCAGCTATGACAACTACGAGCAGTACTTC. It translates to CASSYDNYEQYF.

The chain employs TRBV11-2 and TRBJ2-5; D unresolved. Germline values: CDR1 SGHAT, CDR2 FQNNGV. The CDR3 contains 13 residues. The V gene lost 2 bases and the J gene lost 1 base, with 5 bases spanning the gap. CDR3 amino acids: CASSLSTQETQYF. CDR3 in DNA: TGTGCCAGCAGCTTATCGACCCAAGAGACCCAGTACTTC.

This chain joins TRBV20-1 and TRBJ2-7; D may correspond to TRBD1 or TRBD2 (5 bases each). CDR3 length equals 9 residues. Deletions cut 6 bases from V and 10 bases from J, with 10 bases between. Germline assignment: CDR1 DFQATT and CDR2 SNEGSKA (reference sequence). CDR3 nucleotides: TGCAGTGCCAGGGAGTTTCAGTACTTC. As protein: CSAREFQYF.

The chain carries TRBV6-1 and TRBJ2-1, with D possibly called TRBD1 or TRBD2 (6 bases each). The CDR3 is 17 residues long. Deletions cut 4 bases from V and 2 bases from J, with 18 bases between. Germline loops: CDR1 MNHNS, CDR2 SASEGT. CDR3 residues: CASSGRGPQGPYNEQFF. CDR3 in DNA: TGTGCCAGCAGTGGACGGGGGCCCCAGGGCCCCTACAATGAGCAGTTCTTC.

CDR3 DNA: TGTGCCAGCAGCCAAGATCAGGAGCGGGGGTACAATGAGCAGTTCTTC. Protein product: CASSQDQERGYNEQFF. The chain uses TRBV4-2 and TRBJ2-1; TRBD2 aligns across 8 bases. The CDR3 runs 16 residues. Germline V gene data show CDR1 as LGHNA and CDR2 as YNFKEQ. J gave up 4 bases and V 0 bases, and 5 bases lay outside the gene matches.

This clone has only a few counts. As DNA, the CDR3 is TGTGCCAGCAGCTCAGAAGGTGGAGGTGGCGAGCAGTACTTC. As protein: CASSSEGGGGEQYF. The chain links TRBV11-3 to TRBJ2-7; tentatively, D is TRBD2 (5 bases). Germline V gene sequence: CDR1 SGHNT, CDR2 YENEEA. This CDR3 has 14 amino acids. V was shortened by 4 bases and J by 6 bases, with 16 bases between the two germline ends.

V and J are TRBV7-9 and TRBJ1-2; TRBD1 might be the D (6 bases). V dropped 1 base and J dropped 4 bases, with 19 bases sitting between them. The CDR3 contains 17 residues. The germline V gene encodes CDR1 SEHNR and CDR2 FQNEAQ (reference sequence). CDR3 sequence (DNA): TGTGCCAGCAGCTTAGGTACGACAGGCCCACCAAGCTATGGCTACACCTTC. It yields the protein CASSLGTTGPPSYGYTF.

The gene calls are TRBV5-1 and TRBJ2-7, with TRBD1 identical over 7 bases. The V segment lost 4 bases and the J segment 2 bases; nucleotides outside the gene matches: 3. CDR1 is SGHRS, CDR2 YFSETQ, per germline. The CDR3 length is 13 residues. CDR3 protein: CASSPQGAYEQYF. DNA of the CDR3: TGCGCCAGCAGCCCTCAGGGGGCCTACGAGCAGTACTTC.

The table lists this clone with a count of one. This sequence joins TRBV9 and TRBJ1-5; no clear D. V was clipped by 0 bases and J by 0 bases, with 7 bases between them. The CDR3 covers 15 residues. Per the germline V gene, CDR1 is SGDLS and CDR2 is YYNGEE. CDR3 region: CASSVGVDSNQPQHF. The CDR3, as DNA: TGTGCCAGCAGCGTAGGGGTAGATAGCAATCAGCCCCAGCATTTT.

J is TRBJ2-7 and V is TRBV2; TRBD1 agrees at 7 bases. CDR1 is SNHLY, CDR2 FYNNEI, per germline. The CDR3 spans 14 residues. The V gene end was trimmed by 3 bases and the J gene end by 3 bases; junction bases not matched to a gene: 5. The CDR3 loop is CASSDETGYYEQYF. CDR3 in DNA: TGTGCCAGCAGTGATGAGACAGGGTACTACGAGCAGTACTTC.

The CDR3 region is CATADWDTEAFF. The DNA of the CDR3 is TGTGCCACCGCCGATTGGGACACTGAAGCTTTCTTT. J is TRBJ1-1 and V is TRBV7-9; D ambiguous. The CDR3 contains 12 residues. Trimming left V 10 bases short and J 3 bases short, with 12 bases between. Germline lookup yields CDR1 SEHNR and CDR2 FQNEAQ (reference sequence).

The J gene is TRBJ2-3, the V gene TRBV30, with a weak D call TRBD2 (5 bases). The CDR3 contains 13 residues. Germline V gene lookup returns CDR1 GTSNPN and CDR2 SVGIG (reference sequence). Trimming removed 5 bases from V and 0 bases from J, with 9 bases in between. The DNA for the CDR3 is TGTGCCTGGGAGCGGACTAGCACAGATACGCAGTATTTT. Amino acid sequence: CAWERTSTDTQYF.

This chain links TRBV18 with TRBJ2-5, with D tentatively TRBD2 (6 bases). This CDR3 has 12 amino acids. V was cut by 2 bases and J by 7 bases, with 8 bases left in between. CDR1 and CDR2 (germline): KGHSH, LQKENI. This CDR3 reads CASSPGGWTQYF. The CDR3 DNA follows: TGTGCCAGCTCACCAGGGGGGTGGACCCAGTACTTC.

CDR3 DNA sequence: TGTGCCAGTAGTATCGGGGGCTCTGGAAACACCATATATTTT. This codes for CASSIGGSGNTIYF. The chain joins TRBV19 to TRBJ1-3, with D possibly matching TRBD1 (5 bases). This CDR3 spans 14 amino acids. Trimming removed 3 bases from V and 0 bases from J, with 6 bases in between. The germline CDR1 and CDR2 sequences are LNHDA and SQIVND (reference sequence).

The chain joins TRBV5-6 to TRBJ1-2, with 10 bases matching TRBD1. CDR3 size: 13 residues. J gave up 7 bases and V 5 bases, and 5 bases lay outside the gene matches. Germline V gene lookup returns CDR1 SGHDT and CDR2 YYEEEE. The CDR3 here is CASSPGQGFGYTF. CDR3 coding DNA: TGTGCCAGCAGTCCGGGACAGGGGTTTGGCTACACCTTC.

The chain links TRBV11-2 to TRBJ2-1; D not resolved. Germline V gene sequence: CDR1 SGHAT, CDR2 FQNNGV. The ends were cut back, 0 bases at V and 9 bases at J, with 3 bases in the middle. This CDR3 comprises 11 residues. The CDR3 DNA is TGTGCCAGCAGCTTAGAAATTGAGCAGTTCTTC. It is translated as CASSLEIEQFF. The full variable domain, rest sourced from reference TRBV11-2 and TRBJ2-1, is EAGVAQSPRYKIIEKRQSVAFWCNPISGHATLYWYQQILGQGPKLLIQFQNNGVVDDSQLPKDRFSAERLKGVDSTLKIQPAKLEDSAVYLCASSLEIEQFFGPGTRLTVL.

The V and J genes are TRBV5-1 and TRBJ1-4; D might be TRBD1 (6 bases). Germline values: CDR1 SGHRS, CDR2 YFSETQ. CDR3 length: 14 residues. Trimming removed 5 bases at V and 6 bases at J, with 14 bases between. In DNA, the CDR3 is TGCGCCAGCAGTCTACCGGGACACCATGAAAAACTGTTTTTT. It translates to CASSLPGHHEKLFF.

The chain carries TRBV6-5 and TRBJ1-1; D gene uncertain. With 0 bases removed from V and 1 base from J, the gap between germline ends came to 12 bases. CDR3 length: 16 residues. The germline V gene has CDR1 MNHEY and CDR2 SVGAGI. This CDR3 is CASSYSLDLRNTEAFF. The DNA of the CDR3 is TGTGCCAGCAGTTACTCGCTGGATCTCCGGAACACTGAAGCTTTCTTT.

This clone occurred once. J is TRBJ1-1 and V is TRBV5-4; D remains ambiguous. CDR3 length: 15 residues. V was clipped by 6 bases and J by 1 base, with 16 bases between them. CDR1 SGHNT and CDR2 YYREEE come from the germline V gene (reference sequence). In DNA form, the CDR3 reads TGTGCCAGCACGGTTTTAGGGCGGCAGAACACTGAAGCTTTCTTT. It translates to CASTVLGRQNTEAFF.

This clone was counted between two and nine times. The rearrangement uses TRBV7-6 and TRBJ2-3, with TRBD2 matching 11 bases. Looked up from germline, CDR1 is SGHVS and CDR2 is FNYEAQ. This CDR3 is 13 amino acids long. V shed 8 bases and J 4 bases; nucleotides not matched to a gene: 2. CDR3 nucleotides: TGTGCCAGCGGGGGACTAGCGGCAGATACGCAGTATTTT. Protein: CASGGLAADTQYF. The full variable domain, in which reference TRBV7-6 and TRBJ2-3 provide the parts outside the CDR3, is GAGVSQSPRYKVTKRGQDVALRCDPISGHVSLYWYRQALGQGPEFLTYFNYEAQQDKSGLPNDRFSAERPEGSISTLTIQRTEQRDSAMYRCASGGLAADTQYFGPGTRLTVL.

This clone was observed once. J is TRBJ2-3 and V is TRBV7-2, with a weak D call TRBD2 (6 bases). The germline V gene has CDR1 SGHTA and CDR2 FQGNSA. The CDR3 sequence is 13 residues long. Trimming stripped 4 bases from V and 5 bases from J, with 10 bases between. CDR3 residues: CASSWTEGDTQYF. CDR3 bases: TGTGCCAGCAGCTGGACGGAGGGAGATACGCAGTATTTT.

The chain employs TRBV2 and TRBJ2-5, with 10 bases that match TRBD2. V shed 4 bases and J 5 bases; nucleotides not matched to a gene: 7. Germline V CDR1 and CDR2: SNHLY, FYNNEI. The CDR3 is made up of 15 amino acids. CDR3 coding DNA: TGTGCCAGCAGTGTGGCTAGCGGGGGCGGTGAGACCCAGTACTTC. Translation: CASSVASGGGETQYF.

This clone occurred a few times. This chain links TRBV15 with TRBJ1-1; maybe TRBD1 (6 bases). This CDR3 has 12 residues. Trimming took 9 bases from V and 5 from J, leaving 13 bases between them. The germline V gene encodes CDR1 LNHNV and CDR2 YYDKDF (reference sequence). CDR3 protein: CATGEGGTEAFF. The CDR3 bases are TGTGCCACAGGTGAGGGGGGGACTGAAGCTTTCTTT.

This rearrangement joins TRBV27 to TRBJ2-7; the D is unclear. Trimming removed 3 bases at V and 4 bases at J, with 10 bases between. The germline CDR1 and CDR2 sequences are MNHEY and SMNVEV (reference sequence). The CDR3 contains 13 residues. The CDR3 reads CASSFGGVYEQYF. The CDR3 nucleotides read TGTGCCAGCAGTTTCGGCGGCGTATACGAGCAGTACTTC.

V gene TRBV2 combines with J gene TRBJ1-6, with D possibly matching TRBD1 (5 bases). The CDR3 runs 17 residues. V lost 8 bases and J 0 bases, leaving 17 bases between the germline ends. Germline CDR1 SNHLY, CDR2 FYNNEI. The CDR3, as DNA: TGTGCCAGCCAGAGGGGCCAAACTTACTCCTATAATTCACCCCTCCACTTT. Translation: CASQRGQTYSYNSPLHF.

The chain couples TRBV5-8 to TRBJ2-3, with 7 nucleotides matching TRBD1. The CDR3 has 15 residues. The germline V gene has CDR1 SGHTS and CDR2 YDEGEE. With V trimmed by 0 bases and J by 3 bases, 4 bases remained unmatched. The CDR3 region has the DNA TGTGCCAGCAGCTTGGAAGGGGGCTCAACAGATACGCAGTATTTT. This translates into CASSLEGGSTDTQYF.